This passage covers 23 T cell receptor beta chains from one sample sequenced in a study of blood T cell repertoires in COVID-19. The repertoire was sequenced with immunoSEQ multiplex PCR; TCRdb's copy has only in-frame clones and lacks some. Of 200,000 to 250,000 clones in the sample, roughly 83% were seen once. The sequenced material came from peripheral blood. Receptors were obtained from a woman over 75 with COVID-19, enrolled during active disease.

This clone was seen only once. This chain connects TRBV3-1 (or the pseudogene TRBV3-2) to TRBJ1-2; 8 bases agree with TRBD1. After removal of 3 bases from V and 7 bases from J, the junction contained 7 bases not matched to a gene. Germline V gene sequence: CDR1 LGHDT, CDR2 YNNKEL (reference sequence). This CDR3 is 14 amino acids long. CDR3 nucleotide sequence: TGTGCCAGCAGCCAGACCGGACAGGGCGGTGGCTACACCTTC. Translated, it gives CASSQTGQGGGYTF.

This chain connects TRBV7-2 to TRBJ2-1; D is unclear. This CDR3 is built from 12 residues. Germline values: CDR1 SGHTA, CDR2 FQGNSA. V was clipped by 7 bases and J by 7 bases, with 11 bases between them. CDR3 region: CASTTSENEQFF. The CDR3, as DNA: TGTGCCAGCACCACCTCGGAGAATGAGCAGTTCTTC.

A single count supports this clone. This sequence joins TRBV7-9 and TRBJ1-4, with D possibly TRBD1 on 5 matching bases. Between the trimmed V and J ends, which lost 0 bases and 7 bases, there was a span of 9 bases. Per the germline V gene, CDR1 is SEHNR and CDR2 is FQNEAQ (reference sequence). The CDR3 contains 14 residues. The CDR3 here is CASSLAGEGEKLFF. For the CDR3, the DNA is TGTGCCAGCAGCTTAGCAGGGGAAGGTGAAAAACTGTTTTTT. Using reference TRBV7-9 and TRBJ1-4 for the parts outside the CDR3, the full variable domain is DTGVSQNPRHKITKRGQNVTFRCDPISEHNRLYWYRQTLGQGPEFLTYFQNEAQLEKSRLLSDRFSAERPKGSFSTLEIQRTEQGDSAMYLCASSLAGEGEKLFFGSGTQLSVL.

The CDR3, as DNA: TGTGCCAGCAGTACAACTAGGGGCTACACCTTC. This gives the protein CASSTTRGYTF. The chain uses TRBV6-6 and TRBJ1-2; D gene ambiguous. CDR1 and CDR2 (germline): MNHNY, SVGAGI (reference sequence). The CDR3 spans 11 residues. Trimming stripped 5 bases from V and 8 bases from J, with 9 bases between.

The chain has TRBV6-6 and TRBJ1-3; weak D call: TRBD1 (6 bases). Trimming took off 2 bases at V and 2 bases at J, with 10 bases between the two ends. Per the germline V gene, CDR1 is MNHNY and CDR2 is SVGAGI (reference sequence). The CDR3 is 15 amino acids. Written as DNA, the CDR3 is TGTGCCAGCAGTTACGCACAGGGCGCTGGAAACACCATATATTTT. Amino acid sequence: CASSYAQGAGNTIYF.

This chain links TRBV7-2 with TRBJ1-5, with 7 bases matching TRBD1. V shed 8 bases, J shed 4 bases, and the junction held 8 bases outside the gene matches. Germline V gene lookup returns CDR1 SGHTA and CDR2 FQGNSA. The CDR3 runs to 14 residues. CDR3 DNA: TGTGCCAGCCGACAGGGAGGATGGAATCAGCCCCAGCATTTT. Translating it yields CASRQGGWNQPQHF. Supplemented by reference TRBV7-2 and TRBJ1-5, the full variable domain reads GAGVSQSPSNKVTEKGKDVELRCDPISGHTALYWYRQSLGQGLEFLIYFQGNSAPDKSGLPSDRFSAERTGGSVSTLTIQRTQQEDSAVYLCASRQGGWNQPQHFGDGTRLSIL.

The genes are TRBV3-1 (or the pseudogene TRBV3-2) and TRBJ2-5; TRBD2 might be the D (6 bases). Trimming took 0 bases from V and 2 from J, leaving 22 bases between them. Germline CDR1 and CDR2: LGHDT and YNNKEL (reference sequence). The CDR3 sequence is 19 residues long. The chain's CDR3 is CASSQERMVVAETQETQYF. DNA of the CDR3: TGTGCCAGCAGCCAAGAGAGGATGGTGGTAGCGGAGACTCAAGAGACCCAGTACTTC.

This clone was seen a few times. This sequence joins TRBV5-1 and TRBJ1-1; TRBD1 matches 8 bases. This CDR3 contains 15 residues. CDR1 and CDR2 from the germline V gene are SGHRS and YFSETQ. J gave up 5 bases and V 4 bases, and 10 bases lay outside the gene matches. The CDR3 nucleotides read TGCGCCAGCAGCGCTTTACAGGGGGTAGAGACTGAAGCTTTCTTT. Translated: CASSALQGVETEAFF.

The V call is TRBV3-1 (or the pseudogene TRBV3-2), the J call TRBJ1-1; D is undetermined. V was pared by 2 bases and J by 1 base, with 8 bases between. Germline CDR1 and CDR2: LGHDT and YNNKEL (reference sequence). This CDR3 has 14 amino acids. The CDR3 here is CASSQLESNTEAFF. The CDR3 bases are TGTGCCAGCAGCCAATTAGAATCGAACACTGAAGCTTTCTTT.

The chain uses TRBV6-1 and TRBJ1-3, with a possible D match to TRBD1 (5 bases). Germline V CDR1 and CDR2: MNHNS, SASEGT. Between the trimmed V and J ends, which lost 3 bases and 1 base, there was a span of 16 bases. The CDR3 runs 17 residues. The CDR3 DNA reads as TGTGCCAGCAGTGACGTGGGGGGACTGAGGTCTGGAAACACCATATATTTT. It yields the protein CASSDVGGLRSGNTIYF.

The CDR3: CASSLSGGIEAQYF. The CDR3 DNA is TGCGCCAGCAGCTTGTCGGGGGGGATTGAAGCCCAGTACTTC. The chain joins TRBV5-1 to TRBJ2-5, with TRBD2 identical over 8 bases. This CDR3 is 14 amino acids long. CDR1 is SGHRS and CDR2 is YFSETQ in the germline V gene. With V trimmed by 1 base and J by 9 bases, 8 bases remained unmatched.

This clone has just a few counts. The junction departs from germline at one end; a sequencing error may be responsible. The DNA for the CDR3 is TGTGCCAGCAAAATTTCCACGGGACAGGGGGCCTTT. Encoded protein: CASKISTGQGAF. This sequence joins TRBV2 and TRBJ1-1; TRBD1 matches 12 bases. This CDR3 spans 12 amino acids. CDR1 is SNHLY and CDR2 is FYNNEI in the germline V gene.

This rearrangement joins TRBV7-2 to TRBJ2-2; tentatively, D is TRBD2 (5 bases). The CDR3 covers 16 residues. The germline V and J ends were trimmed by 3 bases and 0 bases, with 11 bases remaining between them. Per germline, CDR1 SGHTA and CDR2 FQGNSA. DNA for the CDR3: TGTGCCAGCAGCTTGTTAGCGCTGTCGAACACCGGGGAGCTGTTTTTT. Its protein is CASSLLALSNTGELFF.

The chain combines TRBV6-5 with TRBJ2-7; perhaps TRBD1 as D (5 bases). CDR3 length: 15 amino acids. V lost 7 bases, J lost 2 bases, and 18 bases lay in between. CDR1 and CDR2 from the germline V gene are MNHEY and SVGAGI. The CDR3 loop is CASKFQGDGAYEQYV. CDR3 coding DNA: TGTGCCAGCAAGTTCCAGGGTGATGGGGCCTACGAGCAGTACGTC.

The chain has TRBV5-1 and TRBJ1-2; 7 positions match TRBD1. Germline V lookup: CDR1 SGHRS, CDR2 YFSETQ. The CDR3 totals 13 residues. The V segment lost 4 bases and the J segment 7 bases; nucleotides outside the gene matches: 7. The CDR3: CASSGLTGTGYTF. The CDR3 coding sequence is TGCGCCAGCAGCGGTTTGACAGGGACTGGCTACACCTTC.

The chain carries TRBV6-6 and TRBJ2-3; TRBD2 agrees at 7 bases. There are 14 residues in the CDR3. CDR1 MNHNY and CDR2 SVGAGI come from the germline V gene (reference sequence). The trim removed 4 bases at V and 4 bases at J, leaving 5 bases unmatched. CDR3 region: CASSWASGADTQYF. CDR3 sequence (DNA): TGTGCCAGCAGTTGGGCTAGCGGAGCAGATACGCAGTATTTT.

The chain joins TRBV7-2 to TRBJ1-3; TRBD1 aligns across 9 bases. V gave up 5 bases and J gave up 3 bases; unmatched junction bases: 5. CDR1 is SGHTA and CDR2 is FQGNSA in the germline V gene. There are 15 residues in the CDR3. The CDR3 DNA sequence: TGTGCCAGCAGCCAAACAGGGGGCTATGGAAACACCATATATTTT. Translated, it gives CASSQTGGYGNTIYF.

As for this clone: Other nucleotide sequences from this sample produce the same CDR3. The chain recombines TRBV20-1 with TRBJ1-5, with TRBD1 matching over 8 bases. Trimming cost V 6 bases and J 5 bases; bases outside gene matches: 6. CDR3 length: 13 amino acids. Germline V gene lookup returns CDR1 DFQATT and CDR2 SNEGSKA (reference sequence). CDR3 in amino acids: CSASTGGDQPQHF. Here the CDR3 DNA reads TGCAGTGCAAGTACAGGGGGTGATCAGCCCCAGCATTTT.

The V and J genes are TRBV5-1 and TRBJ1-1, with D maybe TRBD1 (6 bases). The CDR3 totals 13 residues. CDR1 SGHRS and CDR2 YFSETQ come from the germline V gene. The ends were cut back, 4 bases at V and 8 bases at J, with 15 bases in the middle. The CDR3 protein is CASSRERTAEAFF. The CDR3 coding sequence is TGCGCCAGCAGCCGTGAACGGACAGCCGAAGCTTTCTTT.

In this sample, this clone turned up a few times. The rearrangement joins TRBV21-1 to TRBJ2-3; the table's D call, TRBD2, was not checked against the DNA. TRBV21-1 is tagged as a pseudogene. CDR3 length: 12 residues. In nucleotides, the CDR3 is TGTGCCAGCAGCACCATGCACATTTGGGGGGGGTTT. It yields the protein CASSTMHIWGGF.

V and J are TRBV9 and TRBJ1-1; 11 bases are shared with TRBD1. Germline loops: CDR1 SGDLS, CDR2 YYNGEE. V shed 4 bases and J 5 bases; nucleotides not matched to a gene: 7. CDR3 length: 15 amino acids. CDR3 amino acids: CASSSEDRGPTEAFF. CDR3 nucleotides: TGTGCCAGCAGCTCAGAGGACAGGGGGCCTACTGAAGCTTTCTTT. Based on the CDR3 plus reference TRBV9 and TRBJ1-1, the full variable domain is DSGVTQTPKHLITATGQRVTLRCSPRSGDLSVYWYQQSLDQGLQFLIQYYNGEERAKGNILERFSAQQFPDLHSELNLSSLELGDSALYFCASSSEDRGPTEAFFGQGTRLTVV.

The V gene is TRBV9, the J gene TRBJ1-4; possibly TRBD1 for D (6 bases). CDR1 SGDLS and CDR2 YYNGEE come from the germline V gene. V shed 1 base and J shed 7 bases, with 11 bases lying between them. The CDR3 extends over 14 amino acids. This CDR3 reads CASSVPGAGEKLFF. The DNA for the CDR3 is TGTGCCAGCAGCGTACCAGGGGCGGGTGAAAAACTGTTTTTT.

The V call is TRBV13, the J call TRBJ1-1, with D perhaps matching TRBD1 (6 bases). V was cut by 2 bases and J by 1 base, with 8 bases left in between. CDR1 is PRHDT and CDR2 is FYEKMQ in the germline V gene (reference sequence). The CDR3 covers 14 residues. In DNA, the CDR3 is TGTGCCAGCAGCTTAACAGGGAAGAACACTGAAGCTTTCTTT. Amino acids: CASSLTGKNTEAFF. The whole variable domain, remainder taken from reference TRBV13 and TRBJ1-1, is AAGVIQSPRHLIKEKRETATLKCYPIPRHDTVYWYQQGPGQDPQFLISFYEKMQSDKGSIPDRFSAQQFSDYHSELNMSSLELGDSALYFCASSLTGKNTEAFFGQGTRLTVV.